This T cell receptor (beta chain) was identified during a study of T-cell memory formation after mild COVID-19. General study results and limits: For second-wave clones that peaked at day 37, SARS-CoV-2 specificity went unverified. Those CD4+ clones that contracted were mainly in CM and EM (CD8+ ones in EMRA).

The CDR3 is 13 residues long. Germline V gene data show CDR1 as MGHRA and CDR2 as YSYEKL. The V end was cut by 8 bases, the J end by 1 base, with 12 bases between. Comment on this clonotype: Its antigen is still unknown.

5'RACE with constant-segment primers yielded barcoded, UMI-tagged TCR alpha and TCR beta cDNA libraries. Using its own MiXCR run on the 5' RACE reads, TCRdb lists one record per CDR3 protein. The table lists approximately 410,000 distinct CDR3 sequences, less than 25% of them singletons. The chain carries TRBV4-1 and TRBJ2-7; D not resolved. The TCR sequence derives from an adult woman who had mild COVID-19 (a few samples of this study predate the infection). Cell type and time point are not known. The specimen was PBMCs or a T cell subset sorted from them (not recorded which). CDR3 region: CASSVGRSYEQYF. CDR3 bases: TGCGCCAGCTCGGTCGGACGATCCTACGAGCAGTACTTC.